What follows are 9 T cell receptor beta chains derived from one specimen sequenced in a study of identical twins (dated by TCRdb to 2016 to 2018). Libraries were prepared through 5' RACE. Sequencing was performed on an Illumina HiSeq 2000. TCRdb trimmed public reads at Q25 via fastp, called clones via MiXCR and kept in-frame beta chains. CDR3 protein duplicates are merged, each entry listing the most common genes and DNA. The sample table lists around 670,000 distinct CDR3 sequences, 5.5% to 7.5% of them with a count of one. Approximately 1.6% of the sample comes from the top ten. Sequenced input: naive T cells sorted from blood. The sample's cell subset or site label, decoded: cells isolated with a human naive T-cell isolation kit. The receptor source for this set is a man aged 18 to 30 in good health.

This clonotype showed up many times. The rearrangement links TRBV21-1 to TRBJ2-1; the tabulated D call, TRBD2, remains unverified against the DNA. TRBV21-1 is labeled a pseudogene. The CDR3 covers 13 residues. The CDR3 region is CASSKDRRVGQFF. The CDR3 nucleotides are TGTGCCAGCAGCAAAGATCGGCGGGTCGGGCAGTTCTTC.

The table lists this clonotype with many counts. The rearrangement joins TRBV4-1 to TRBJ2-1, with 7 nucleotides matching TRBD2. Germline V gives CDR1 MGHRA, CDR2 YSYEKL. The trim removed 4 bases at V and 5 bases at J, leaving 5 bases unmatched. CDR3 length: 14 amino acids. This CDR3 is CASSRLADNNEQFF. Here the CDR3 DNA reads TGCGCCAGCAGCCGGCTAGCGGATAACAATGAGCAGTTCTTC.

This clonotype was observed many times. The chain's CDR3 is CASGLATVNEQFF. The CDR3 nucleotides read TGCGCCAGCGGACTAGCAACAGTCAATGAGCAGTTCTTC. The V and J genes are TRBV4-1 and TRBJ2-1, with 8 bases aligning to TRBD2. The length of the CDR3 is 13 residues. Unmatched junction bases numbered 6, after V lost 8 bases and J lost 6 bases. Germline V gives CDR1 MGHRA, CDR2 YSYEKL.

This clonotype was seen a handful of times. The rearrangement joins TRBV19 to TRBJ1-2, with 7 bases aligning to TRBD1. This CDR3 spans 14 amino acids. The germline V gene has CDR1 LNHDA and CDR2 SQIVND (reference sequence). With V trimmed by 0 bases and J by 4 bases, 2 bases remained unmatched. The CDR3 protein is CASSIDGDSYGYTF. The CDR3 nucleotides read TGTGCCAGTAGTATAGACGGGGACAGCTATGGCTACACCTTC. The full variable domain, with the rest looked up from reference TRBV19 and TRBJ1-2, is DGGITQSPKYLFRKEGQNVTLSCEQNLNHDAMYWYRQDPGQGLRLIYYSQIVNDFQKGDIAEGYSVSREKKESFPLTVTSAQKNPTAFYLCASSIDGDSYGYTFGSGTRLTVV.

This clonotype has at least ten counts. The rearrangement joins TRBV12-3 or TRBV12-4 to TRBJ2-1, with TRBD2 matching over 9 bases. V trimming: 4 bases; J trimming: 3 bases; junction bases outside the gene matches: 4. This CDR3 comprises 15 residues. This chain's CDR3 is CASSSSSGVYNEQFF. CDR3 DNA sequence: TGTGCCAGCAGTTCATCTAGCGGGGTCTACAATGAGCAGTTCTTC.

This chain links TRBV11-2 with TRBJ2-3, with TRBD1 matching 7 bases. Germline V CDR1 and CDR2: SGHAT, FQNNGV. V shed 5 bases, J shed 4 bases, and the junction held 12 bases outside the gene matches. The CDR3 is 16 residues long. CDR3 residues: CASSPHRQGSADTQYF. The CDR3 bases are TGTGCCAGCAGCCCCCACCGACAGGGCTCCGCAGATACGCAGTATTTT. Drawing the rest from reference TRBV11-2 and TRBJ2-3, the complete variable domain is EAGVAQSPRYKIIEKRQSVAFWCNPISGHATLYWYQQILGQGPKLLIQFQNNGVVDDSQLPKDRFSAERLKGVDSTLKIQPAKLEDSAVYLCASSPHRQGSADTQYFGPGTRLTVL.

This clonotype was seen ten or more times. This chain joins TRBV12-3 or TRBV12-4 and TRBJ1-1; 8 nucleotides agree with TRBD1. With 6 bases clipped from V and 4 bases from J, the junction kept 7 bases outside the gene matches. This CDR3 has 14 amino acids. The CDR3, as DNA: TGTGCCAGCAGCTCAGGGGGCCGGTCCACTGAAGCTTTCTTT. It specifies CASSSGGRSTEAFF.

This clonotype was found a few times. The genes are TRBV27 and TRBJ1-5, with D uncertain. Per germline, CDR1 MNHEY and CDR2 SMNVEV (reference sequence). This CDR3 comprises 13 residues. V dropped 3 bases and J dropped 5 bases, with 8 bases sitting between them. CDR3 sequence: CASSFRPDQPQHF. CDR3 bases: TGTGCCAGCAGTTTTAGACCAGATCAGCCCCAGCATTTT.

In its sample, this clonotype was seen many times. The genes are TRBV20-1 and TRBJ1-5, with 7 nucleotides matching TRBD1. CDR1 DFQATT and CDR2 SNEGSKA come from the germline V gene (reference sequence). This CDR3 comprises 15 residues. V was pared by 2 bases and J by 6 bases, with 10 bases of the junction left unmatched. The CDR3 DNA reads as TGCAGTGCTAGAATAGACAGGGAGCGGGGTCAGCCCCAGCATTTT. It is translated as CSARIDRERGQPQHF.